The rows below give T cell receptor beta chains drawn from one sample of a study of OX40 agonist ivuxolimab in advanced cancers. Measured with immunoSEQ multiplex PCR; TCRdb has only the in-frame clones, and not every one. In the table there are around 77,000 clones, just under 90% of which are singletons. The sequenced sample was CD4+ or CD8+ T cells sorted from blood, obtained in a trial of the OX40 agonist ivuxolimab. These receptors came from an adult with an advanced solid tumor such as melanoma, head and neck, liver or kidney cancer. Each CDR3 is given with its conserved first and last residue. Each record gives: D gene, V gene, CDR3 length, clone size, J gene, CDR3 protein, CDR3 DNA. D genes are given only for firm matches. Size is omitted from some rows. Given values are once, few, many or a class for expanded clones.

>NA|TRBV21-1|24|NA|TRBJ2-6
CASSNKKGRDCVVHLSSGANVLTF
TGTGCCAGCAGCAACAAAAAGGGGCGAGATTGCGTTGTTCACCTCTCCTCTGGGGCCAACGTCCTGACTTTC
>NA|TRBV5-1|12|NA|TRBJ2-1
CASSLVSNEQFF
TGCGCCAGCAGCTTGGTTAGTAATGAGCAGTTCTTC
>TRBD2|TRBV11-2|13|NA|TRBJ2-5
CASTPGLEETQYF
TGTGCCAGCACCCCCGGACTAGAAGAGACCCAGTACTTC
>NA|TRBV9|14|NA|TRBJ2-3
CASSVGGQGNTQYF
TGTGCCAGCAGCGTAGGTGGCCAAGGGAATACGCAGTATTTT
>NA|TRBV2|12|NA|TRBJ2-7
CASRSSGREQYF
TGTGCCAGCAGATCCTCAGGGAGAGAGCAGTACTTC
>NA|TRBV7-2|14|NA|TRBJ1-2
CASSLANPALGYTF
TGTGCCAGCAGCTTAGCGAATCCCGCGTTGGGCTACACCTTC
>TRBD2|TRBV4-2|15|NA|TRBJ2-5
CASSQHIAGEETQYF
TGTGCCAGCAGCCAACACATAGCGGGGGAAGAGACCCAGTACTTC
>NA|TRBV28|12|NA|TRBJ1-2
CASSLGLYGYTF
TGTGCCAGCAGTTTAGGTCTCTATGGCTACACCTTC
>NA|TRBV28|13|NA|TRBJ1-2
CASTGGQEYGYTF
TGTGCCAGCACGGGGGGGCAGGAGTATGGCTACACCTTC
>TRBD1|TRBV6-1|15|NA|TRBJ2-1
CASIPGGFSYNEQFF
TGTGCCAGCATTCCAGGGGGTTTCTCCTACAATGAGCAGTTCTTC
>NA|TRBV7-2|10|once|TRBJ2-3
CASGRDTQYF
TGTGCCAGCGGGAGGGATACGCAGTATTTT
>NA|TRBV5-4|13|NA|TRBJ1-2
CASSTDGTYGYTF
TGTGCCAGCAGCACGGACGGAACCTATGGCTACACCTTC
>TRBD2|TRBV25-1|14|NA|TRBJ2-5
CASANPSGAETQYF
TGTGCCAGCGCTAACCCAAGCGGGGCTGAGACCCAGTACTTC
>TRBD1|TRBV5-4|15|NA|TRBJ2-7
CASSPAGQDSYEQYF
TGTGCCAGCAGCCCGGCGGGACAGGATTCCTACGAGCAGTACTTC
>NA|TRBV2|12|NA|TRBJ2-7
CASSAWAYEQYF
TGTGCCAGCAGTGCCTGGGCCTACGAGCAGTACTTC
>NA|TRBV6-5|12|NA|TRBJ1-1
CASSRFGTEAFF
TGTGCCAGCAGTAGGTTCGGGACTGAAGCTTTCTTT
>TRBD1|TRBV7-9|17|NA|TRBJ2-1
CASSLAYGTGSYNEQFF
TGTGCCAGCAGCTTAGCTTATGGGACAGGGTCGTACAATGAGCAGTTCTTC
>NA|TRBV28|13|NA|TRBJ2-7
CASRSSGFHEQYF
TGTGCCAGCAGAAGCAGCGGGTTTCACGAGCAGTACTTC
>NA|TRBV28|15|NA|TRBJ1-2
CASSPPPAQFYGYTF
TGTGCCAGCAGTCCCCCCCCGGCACAGTTCTATGGCTACACCTTC
>NA|TRBV5-6|13|NA|TRBJ2-5
CASSLGLTETQYF
TGTGCCAGCAGCTTAGGACTAACAGAGACCCAGTACTTC
>NA|TRBV9|15|NA|TRBJ1-2
CASTRRLFNSYGYTF
TGTGCCAGCACCCGTAGACTGTTTAATTCCTATGGCTACACCTTC
>NA|TRBV19|14|NA|TRBJ1-6
CASSILGRDSPLHF
TGTGCCAGTAGTATACTGGGTAGGGATTCACCCCTCCACTTT
>NA|TRBV5-1|14|NA|TRBJ2-2
CASSLGSHTGELFF
TGCGCCAGCAGCTTGGGCTCCCACACCGGGGAGCTGTTTTTT
>NA|TRBV29-1|12|NA|TRBJ2-7
CSVASWAYEQYF
TGCAGCGTTGCAAGTTGGGCCTACGAGCAGTACTTC
>NA|TRBV5-1|13|NA|TRBJ2-5
CASSLHGEETQYF
TGCGCCAGCAGCTTGCATGGGGAAGAGACCCAGTACTTC
>NA|TRBV28|15|NA|TRBJ2-7
CASSLQGWGRYEQYF
TGTGCCAGCAGTTTACAAGGCTGGGGGCGGTACGAGCAGTACTTC
>NA|TRBV7-9|17|NA|TRBJ1-5
CASSFWGRGTAPQPQHF
TGTGCCAGCAGCTTCTGGGGCCGGGGGACGGCCCCACAGCCCCAGCATTTT
>NA|TRBV20-1|11|NA|TRBJ2-5
CSALTLETQYF
TGCAGTGCTCTAACCTTGGAGACCCAGTACTTC
>NA|TRBV30|15|NA|TRBJ2-7
CAWGRQGGGFYEQYF
TGTGCCTGGGGACGTCAGGGAGGGGGTTTCTACGAGCAGTACTTC
>TRBD1|TRBV19|16|once|TRBJ1-1
CASSLSYGTGGTEAFF
TGTGCCAGTAGTCTATCGTACGGGACAGGGGGGACTGAAGCTTTCTTT
>NA|TRBV6-5|16|NA|TRBJ2-6
CASSFVTVAGANVLTF
TGTGCCAGCAGTTTTGTGACAGTGGCTGGGGCCAACGTCCTGACTTTC
>NA|TRBV6-5|13|NA|TRBJ2-5
CASGAGLQETQYF
TGTGCCAGCGGCGCGGGGTTACAAGAGACCCAGTACTTC
>TRBD1|TRBV29-1|12|NA|TRBJ1-1
CSVFTGGTEAFF
TGCAGCGTCTTCACAGGGGGCACTGAAGCTTTCTTT